Listed below are T cell receptor beta chains from one sample, sequenced in a study of T cell repertoires in cytomegalovirus infection. TCRdb reprocessed the reads via MiXCR and lists one record per CDR3 protein. Here the sample spans around 210,000 distinct CDR3 sequences, around 6.6% being singletons. Sequenced input: PBMCs. These receptors all come from a human donor in good health (CMV status not recorded). Some clones in this sample may be carry-over from other donors' samples. Each CDR3 is given with its conserved first and last residue. A D gene is named only where the DNA matches it firmly. Size values are once, few and many counts, or a class for expanded clones, and some rows have none.

TRBJ1-1,TRBD1,TRBV30,few,CAWSGDSLNTEAFF,TGTGCCTGGAGTGGGGACAGTCTGAACACTGAAGCTTTCTTT
TRBJ2-1,-,TRBV23-1,many,CASSQRGLSYNEQFF,TGCGCCAGCAGTCAACGGGGGCTCTCCTACAATGAGCAGTTCTTC
TRBJ1-1,TRBD1,TRBV6-2/TRBV6-3,many,CASKQGQGMNTEAFF,TGTGCCAGCAAGCAAGGACAGGGGATGAACACTGAAGCTTTCTTT
TRBJ1-4,TRBD1,TRBV20-1,many,CSARNSDRDEKLFF,TGCAGTGCTAGAAATTCGGACAGGGACGAAAAACTGTTTTTT
TRBJ1-4,-,TRBV29-1,many,CSGGQSYEKLFF,TGCAGCGGCGGACAGAGTTATGAAAAACTGTTTTTT
TRBJ1-6,-,TRBV20-1,many,CSAYGTGGFDSPLHF,TGCAGTGCTTACGGAACCGGGGGTTTCGATTCACCCCTCCACTTT
TRBJ2-5,-,TRBV29-1,few,CSVGRGREETQYF,TGCAGCGTTGGACGCGGACGAGAAGAGACCCAGTACTTC
TRBJ1-5,TRBD1,TRBV12-3/TRBV12-4,-,CASSLAGRGRGSNQPQHF,TGTGCCAGCAGTTTGGCTGGGAGGGGGCGTGGTAGCAATCAGCCCCAGCATTTT
TRBJ1-1,TRBD1,TRBV12-3/TRBV12-4,many,CASSPASVRGTEAFF,TGTGCCAGCAGTCCAGCAAGCGTCAGGGGGACTGAAGCTTTCTTT
TRBJ2-7,TRBD2,TRBV5-1,-,CASSHRLAGDTPEQYF,TGCGCCAGCAGCCACAGACTAGCGGGGGATACCCCCGAGCAGTACTTC
TRBJ2-7,-,TRBV28,-,CASSSQNWARF,TGTGCCAGCAGTTCCCAGAATTGGGCCAGATTC
TRBJ1-1,-,TRBV7-6,many,CASSLVRGMNTEAFF,TGTGCCAGCAGCTTAGTAAGGGGTATGAACACTGAAGCTTTCTTT
TRBJ2-7,-,TRBV29-1,many,CSVAGPPGEQYF,TGCAGCGTCGCTGGGCCACCGGGCGAGCAGTACTTC
TRBJ1-5,-,TRBV15,many,CATSTFDQPQHF,TGTGCCACCAGCACCTTTGACCAGCCCCAGCATTTT
TRBJ2-5,TRBD2,TRBV11-2,many,CASSRLAGGRDETQYF,TGTGCCAGCAGCCGATTAGCGGGGGGGCGGGATGAGACCCAGTACTTC
TRBJ2-7,TRBD1,TRBV7-9,many,CASSTGTGFAEQYF,TGTGCCAGCAGCACCGGGACAGGGTTCGCCGAGCAGTACTTC
TRBJ2-1,TRBD1,TRBV7-2,many,CASSFRTGGEGEQFF,TGTGCCAGCAGCTTCAGGACAGGGGGCGAGGGTGAGCAGTTCTTC
TRBJ2-2,TRBD1,TRBV2,many,CASAGTGQTGELFF,TGTGCCAGCGCCGGGACAGGGCAAACCGGGGAGCTGTTTTTT
TRBJ1-6,-,TRBV7-9,few,CASSFNGGNNSPLHF,TGTGCCAGCAGCTTTAACGGGGGCAACAATTCACCCCTCCACTTT
TRBJ2-1,-,TRBV7-2,many,CASSLARGNEQFF,TGTGCCAGCAGCTTAGCTCGGGGGAATGAGCAGTTCTTC
TRBJ2-1,-,TRBV6-2/TRBV6-3,few,CASSYPPDRSPFF,TGTGCCAGCAGTTACCCCCCGGACAGATCTCCGTTCTTC
TRBJ2-3,-,TRBV5-1,-,CASSYSSEDTQYF,TGCGCCAGCAGCTACTCTAGCGAGGATACGCAGTATTTT
TRBJ2-1,-,TRBV7-6,many,CASSLRTGLDAEQFF,TGTGCCAGCAGCTTAAGGACGGGACTGGATGCAGAGCAGTTCTTC